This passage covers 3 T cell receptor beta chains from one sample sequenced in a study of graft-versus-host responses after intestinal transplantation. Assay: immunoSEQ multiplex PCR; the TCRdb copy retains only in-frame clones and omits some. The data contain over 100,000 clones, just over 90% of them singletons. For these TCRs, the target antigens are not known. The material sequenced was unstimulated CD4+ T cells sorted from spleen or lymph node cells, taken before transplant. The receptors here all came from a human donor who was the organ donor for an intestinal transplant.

CDR3 nucleotide sequence: TGTGCCAGCAGCTTAGTGCATGGCACCGGGGAGCTGTTTTTT. Protein sequence: CASSLVHGTGELFF. The rearrangement uses TRBV7-2 and TRBJ2-2; D not resolved. The germline CDR1 and CDR2 sequences are SGHTA and FQGNSA. This CDR3 region has 14 residues. V dropped 1 base and J dropped 4 bases, with 7 bases sitting between them.

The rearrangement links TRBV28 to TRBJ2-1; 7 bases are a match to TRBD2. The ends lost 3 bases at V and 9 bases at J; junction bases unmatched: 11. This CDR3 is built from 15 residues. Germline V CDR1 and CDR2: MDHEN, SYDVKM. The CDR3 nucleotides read TGTGCCAGCAGTTTGGGGGAGGGAGGGCAGGGTGAGCAGTTCTTC. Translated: CASSLGEGGQGEQFF.

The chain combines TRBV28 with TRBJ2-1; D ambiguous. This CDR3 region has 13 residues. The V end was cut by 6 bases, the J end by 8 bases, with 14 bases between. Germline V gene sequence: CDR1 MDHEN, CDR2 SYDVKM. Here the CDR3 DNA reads TGTGCCAGCAGCCAAGTCCCCTCAGATGAGCAGTTCTTC. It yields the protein CASSQVPSDEQFF.